Each of the 9 T cell receptor beta chains below was sequenced from the same sample in a study of response to subunit inactivated influenza vaccine. TCRdb fed the RT-PCR reads into MiXCR, producing one record per CDR3 protein. The profile covers approximately 520,000 distinct CDR3 sequences, with 15% to 20% appearing a single time and less than 4% taken by the ten largest. The material sequenced was CD4+ T cells sorted from PBMCs, taken 23 to 25 months after vaccination. Source of these receptors: a man aged 45-69 years who received an inactivated influenza vaccine.

DNA for the CDR3: TGTGCCAGCAGCCTGCAGGGTGGGGGTGACTATGGCTACACCTTC. Amino acids: CASSLQGGGDYGYTF. This sequence joins TRBV9 and TRBJ1-2; tentatively, D is TRBD1 (5 bases). The germline V gene has CDR1 SGDLS and CDR2 YYNGEE. The V and J ends lost 4 bases and 3 bases respectively, with 16 bases between them. CDR3 size: 15 residues.

This clonotype was seen more than once but under ten times. The chain has TRBV2 and TRBJ1-2; D is undetermined. The V end lost 6 bases, the J end lost 1 base, and 15 bases lay between the germline ends. Germline CDR1 SNHLY, CDR2 FYNNEI. This CDR3 has 15 residues. CDR3 loop: CASRDPGQLNYGYTF. CDR3 sequence (DNA): TGTGCCAGCAGGGATCCGGGCCAACTTAACTATGGCTACACCTTC.

This clonotype was counted only a few times. V gene TRBV13 combines with J gene TRBJ2-7; 7 bases match TRBD1. The ends lost 4 bases at V and 2 bases at J; junction bases unmatched: 8. Germline-derived CDR1 and CDR2 are PRHDT and FYEKMQ (reference sequence). The CDR3 has 15 amino acids. CDR3 in DNA: TGTGCCAGCAGCTCCGACAGGGCACCTCCCTACGAGCAGTACTTC. It translates to CASSSDRAPPYEQYF.

The chain couples TRBV12-3 or TRBV12-4 to TRBJ1-5; D perhaps matches TRBD1 (6 bases). V was trimmed by 4 bases and J by 0 bases, leaving 16 bases between them. The CDR3 is 17 residues long. The CDR3 reads CASSSTPNRVSNQPQHF. CDR3 DNA: TGTGCCAGCAGTTCCACACCAAACAGGGTTAGCAATCAGCCCCAGCATTTT.

CDR3 sequence (DNA): TGTGCCAGCAGTTCCCCAGGGCAGCCCCAGCATTTT. Its protein product is CASSSPGQPQHF. The V call is TRBV6-2 or TRBV6-3, the J call TRBJ1-5; TRBD1 is a possible D gene (5 bases). Trimming cost V 4 bases and J 7 bases, with 8 bases left between them. There are 12 residues in the CDR3. Per the germline V gene, CDR1 is MNHEY and CDR2 is SVGEGT.

This clonotype showed up just a few times. The chain has TRBV29-1 and TRBJ1-4, with TRBD1 matching over 7 bases. The CDR3 contains 13 residues. The junction had 7 bases not matched to a gene; V was cut back by 6 bases and J by 6 bases. CDR1 is SQVTM and CDR2 is ANQGSEA in the germline V gene. The chain's CDR3 is CSVRGRGDEKLFF. CDR3 DNA sequence: TGCAGCGTCCGCGGCAGGGGGGATGAAAAACTGTTTTTT.

This clonotype was counted only a few times. J is TRBJ2-7 and V is TRBV3-1; D is undetermined. Looked up from germline, CDR1 is LGHDT and CDR2 is YNNKEL (reference sequence). Trimming shortened V by 1 base and J by 6 bases, and 10 bases separated the two germline ends. The CDR3 spans 13 residues. The CDR3 protein is CASSQGGSREQYF. DNA for the CDR3: TGTGCCAGCAGCCAAGGGGGAAGTCGCGAGCAGTACTTC.

This clonotype has a handful of counts. The V and J genes are TRBV7-2 and TRBJ1-1; 8 bases align to TRBD1. The germline gives CDR1 SGHTA, CDR2 FQGNSA. The CDR3 spans 14 residues. V dropped 5 bases and J dropped 4; count of bases not matched to a gene: 6. The DNA for the CDR3 is TGTGCCAGCAGCCCAGGGGGCCGGAGCACTGAAGCTTTCTTT. Its protein is CASSPGGRSTEAFF.

This chain links TRBV5-1 with TRBJ2-2, with D tentatively TRBD1 (5 bases). CDR3 length: 17 amino acids. The V gene lost 4 bases and the J gene lost 3 bases, with 19 bases spanning the gap. Germline CDR1 SGHRS, CDR2 YFSETQ. The DNA for the CDR3 is TGCGCCAGCAGCCCCCTAGGGGCATTACGAGACACCGGGGAGCTGTTTTTT. This translates into CASSPLGALRDTGELFF.